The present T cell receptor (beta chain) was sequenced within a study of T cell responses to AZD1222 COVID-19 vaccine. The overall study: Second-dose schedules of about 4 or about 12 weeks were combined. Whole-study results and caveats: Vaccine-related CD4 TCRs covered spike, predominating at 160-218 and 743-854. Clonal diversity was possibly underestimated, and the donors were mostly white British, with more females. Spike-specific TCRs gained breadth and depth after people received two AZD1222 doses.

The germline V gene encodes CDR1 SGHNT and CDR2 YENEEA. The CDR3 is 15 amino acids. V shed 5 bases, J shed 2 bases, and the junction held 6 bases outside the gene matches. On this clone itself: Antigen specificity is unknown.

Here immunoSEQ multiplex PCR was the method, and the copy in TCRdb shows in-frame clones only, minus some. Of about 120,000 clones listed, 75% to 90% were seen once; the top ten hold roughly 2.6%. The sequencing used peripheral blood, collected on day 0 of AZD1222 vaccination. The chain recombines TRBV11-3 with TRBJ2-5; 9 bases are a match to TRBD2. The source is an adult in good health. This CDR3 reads CASSDGTSLQETQYF. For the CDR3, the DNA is TGTGCCAGCAGCGACGGGACTAGCCTACAAGAGACCCAGTACTTC.